Below, 28 T cell receptor beta chains from the same sample are listed, as sequenced in a study of T cell repertoires in cytomegalovirus infection. TCRdb analysed the reads with MiXCR anew, one entry per CDR3 protein. This table holds 800,000 to 950,000 distinct CDR3 sequences, about 30% found once. Their specific antigens are unknown. The sample in question was cultured CD8+ T cells from PBMCs, obtained from culture after CMV antigen stimulation. All receptors come from a human donor in good health (CMV status not recorded). Some clones in this sample may be carry-over from other donors' samples.

The chain has TRBV5-1 and TRBJ2-5; D unclear. The germline V gene encodes CDR1 SGHRS and CDR2 YFSETQ. The CDR3 is 13 residues long. V lost 4 bases to trimming and J lost 2 bases, with 9 bases between them. CDR3 DNA sequence: TGCGCCAGCAGCCCGGCTCAGCAAGAGACCCAGTACTTC. This translates into CASSPAQQETQYF.

This chain joins TRBV3-1 and TRBJ1-2; weak D call: TRBD1 (5 bases). Germline lookup yields CDR1 LGHDT and CDR2 YNNKEL (reference sequence). V dropped 5 bases and J dropped 5 bases, with 24 bases sitting between them. CDR3 size: 17 residues. CDR3 loop: CASSGLIERGREYGYTF. In nucleotides, the CDR3 is TGTGCCAGCAGCGGCTTAATTGAGAGGGGTCGTGAGTATGGCTACACCTTC. The whole variable domain, remainder taken from reference TRBV3-1 and TRBJ1-2, is DTAVSQTPKYLVTQMGNDKSIKCEQNLGHDTMYWYKQDSKKFLKIMFSYNNKELIINETVPNRFSPKSPDKAHLNLHINSLELGDSAVYFCASSGLIERGREYGYTFGSGTRLTVV.

This clonotype was counted once. The genes are TRBV9 and TRBJ2-3; 7 bases match TRBD2. Germline V lookup: CDR1 SGDLS, CDR2 YYNGEE. The CDR3 loop spans 15 amino acids. V trimming: 4 bases; J trimming: 2 bases; junction bases outside the gene matches: 7. Here the CDR3 reads CASSPWTRVTDTQYF. CDR3 bases: TGTGCCAGCAGCCCCTGGACTAGGGTCACAGATACGCAGTATTTT.

This clonotype was found a few times. V is TRBV7-9 and J is TRBJ1-2; 8 nucleotides align to TRBD1. CDR3 length: 17 amino acids. In germline, CDR1 is SEHNR, CDR2 FQNEAQ (reference sequence). Trimming took 2 bases from V and 1 from J; bases not matched to a gene: 9. CDR3 sequence: CASSLRQGSQINYGYTF. The CDR3 coding sequence is TGTGCCAGCAGCTTAAGACAGGGGTCCCAAATTAACTATGGCTACACCTTC. Full variable domain (missing parts from reference TRBV7-9 and TRBJ1-2): DTGVSQNPRHKITKRGQNVTFRCDPISEHNRLYWYRQTLGQGPEFLTYFQNEAQLEKSRLLSDRFSAERPKGSFSTLEIQRTEQGDSAMYLCASSLRQGSQINYGYTFGSGTRLTVV.

This clonotype occurred a few times. The chain has TRBV4-1 and TRBJ2-3; 10 bases fit TRBD1. CDR1 and CDR2 (germline): MGHRA, YSYEKL. CDR3 length: 17 amino acids. V lost 0 bases, J lost 3 bases, and 6 bases stayed unmatched. CDR3: CASSQERQGAMTDTQYF. Here the CDR3 DNA reads TGCGCCAGCAGCCAAGAGCGACAGGGGGCTATGACAGATACGCAGTATTTT.

This clonotype occurred once. The chain joins TRBV9 to TRBJ2-6; D is undetermined. Germline V gene data show CDR1 as SGDLS and CDR2 as YYNGEE. This CDR3 has 17 amino acids. V lost 3 bases and J lost 0, with 13 bases in between. The CDR3: CASSANPRYSGANVLTF. CDR3 DNA sequence: TGTGCCAGCAGCGCCAATCCACGGTACTCTGGGGCCAACGTCCTGACTTTC.

Many counts were recorded for this clonotype. The chain links TRBV7-9 to TRBJ1-2; possible D gene TRBD1, 5 bases. This CDR3 region has 13 residues. V lost 6 bases and J lost 7, with 15 bases in between. The germline gives CDR1 SEHNR, CDR2 FQNEAQ (reference sequence). CDR3 loop: CASSSNRRGGYTF. DNA for the CDR3: TGTGCCAGCAGTTCCAACAGGAGGGGTGGCTACACCTTC. The variable domain in full, with the rest retrieved from reference TRBV7-9 and TRBJ1-2, is DTGVSQNPRHKITKRGQNVTFRCDPISEHNRLYWYRQTLGQGPEFLTYFQNEAQLEKSRLLSDRFSAERPKGSFSTLEIQRTEQGDSAMYLCASSSNRRGGYTFGSGTRLTVV.

This clonotype was detected a few times. The CDR3 reads CASSPALDSYNEQFF. The CDR3 bases are TGTGCCAGCAGCCCCGCGCTCGATTCCTACAATGAGCAGTTCTTC. This chain links TRBV7-9 with TRBJ2-1; D gene unclear. The CDR3 extends over 15 amino acids. Germline CDR1 SEHNR, CDR2 FQNEAQ (reference sequence). Between the trimmed V and J ends, which lost 5 bases and 1 base, there was a span of 12 bases.

This clonotype was counted many times. The genes are TRBV7-9 and TRBJ2-7; D is undetermined. V was pared by 5 bases and J by 2 bases, with 13 bases between. The CDR3 has 14 amino acids. CDR1 is SEHNR, CDR2 FQNEAQ, per germline (reference sequence). CDR3 loop: CASSPVSKAYEQYV. CDR3 sequence (DNA): TGTGCCAGCAGCCCCGTCTCCAAAGCCTACGAGCAGTACGTC.

In regard to this clonotype: At one end, the junction sequence differs from germline, possibly due to a read error. This chain joins TRBV12-3 or TRBV12-4 and TRBJ2-5; D call uncertain. The CDR3 sequence is 11 residues long. CDR3: CARSFSETQYF. CDR3 nucleotides: TGTGCCAGGAGTTTCTCAGAGACCCAGTACTTC.

In this sample, this clonotype turned up a few times. The rearrangement joins TRBV7-3 to TRBJ1-1, with D perhaps TRBD1 (5 bases). V lost 5 bases, J lost 5 bases, and 12 bases lay in between. This CDR3 contains 13 residues. Germline lookup yields CDR1 SGHTA and CDR2 FQGTGA. Written as DNA, the CDR3 is TGTGCCAGCAGCATGGACGGGGGGACTGAAGCTTTCTTT. As protein: CASSMDGGTEAFF.

The chain employs TRBV27 and TRBJ1-2; 7 nucleotides agree with TRBD1. Trimming at V came to 3 bases and at J to 2 bases, leaving 3 bases not matched to a gene. The CDR3 covers 14 residues. Looked up from germline, CDR1 is MNHEY and CDR2 is SMNVEV (reference sequence). The CDR3 spells CASSFGTENYGYTF. For the CDR3, the DNA is TGTGCCAGCAGTTTCGGGACAGAGAACTATGGCTACACCTTC.

The chain has TRBV2 and TRBJ2-7, with TRBD2 as a possible D gene (7 bases). Trimming shortened V by 10 bases and J by 5 bases, and 12 bases separated the two germline ends. Looked up from germline, CDR1 is SNHLY and CDR2 is FYNNEI. This CDR3 comprises 11 residues. This CDR3 is CATWGGHEQYV. The DNA of the CDR3 is TGTGCCACCTGGGGGGGCCACGAGCAGTACGTC.

This clonotype was seen a single time. This sequence joins TRBV20-1 and TRBJ2-1; D unresolved. Looked up from germline, CDR1 is DFQATT and CDR2 is SNEGSKA (reference sequence). The CDR3 runs to 11 residues. V lost 4 bases and J 7 bases, leaving 8 bases between the germline ends. The DNA of the CDR3 is TGCAGTGCTACTAGTAGAAATGAGCAGTTCTTC. It specifies CSATSRNEQFF.

V gene TRBV11-2 combines with J gene TRBJ1-3; D gene uncertain. This CDR3 contains 17 residues. Germline assignment: CDR1 SGHAT and CDR2 FQNNGV. The CDR3 nucleotides read TGTGTCAGTTACTCACCCCTTGGACGAAGCTCTGGAAACACCATATATTTT. Translating gives CVSYSPLGRSSGNTIYF.

CDR3 protein: CSVVRTDDEQYF. The CDR3 nucleotides are TGCAGCGTTGTGAGGACAGACGACGAGCAGTACTTC. The chain recombines TRBV29-1 with TRBJ2-7, with a possible D match to TRBD1 (6 bases). In germline, CDR1 is SQVTM, CDR2 ANQGSEA. V lost 4 bases to trimming and J lost 5 bases, with 12 bases between them. The CDR3 loop spans 12 amino acids.

This clonotype has just a few counts. V is TRBV20-1 and J is TRBJ2-7; TRBD1 aligns across 9 bases. Unmatched junction bases numbered 7, after V lost 1 base and J lost 6 bases. CDR3 length equals 14 residues. Germline lookup yields CDR1 DFQATT and CDR2 SNEGSKA (reference sequence). Here the CDR3 reads CSARGVGTGSEQYF. The CDR3 region has the DNA TGCAGTGCTAGAGGGGTCGGGACAGGGTCCGAGCAGTACTTC.

This clonotype was seen many times. The V and J genes are TRBV7-9 and TRBJ1-4; tentatively, D is TRBD1 (5 bases). Trimming removed 4 bases at V and 8 bases at J, with 14 bases between. Germline loops: CDR1 SEHNR, CDR2 FQNEAQ (reference sequence). This CDR3 spans 14 amino acids. The CDR3 loop reads CASSSLGDPEKLFF. The CDR3, as DNA: TGTGCCAGCAGCTCACTCGGGGACCCCGAAAAACTGTTTTTT.

This clonotype was observed at least ten times. The J gene is TRBJ2-7, the V gene TRBV12-3 or TRBV12-4, with 8 bases fitting TRBD1. The CDR3 has 12 amino acids. Unmatched junction bases numbered 6, after V lost 8 bases and J lost 6 bases. CDR3 sequence: CASGQGAGEQYF. The CDR3 nucleotides are TGTGCCAGCGGTCAGGGGGCTGGCGAGCAGTACTTC.

Ten or more counts support this clonotype. The gene calls are TRBV4-3 and TRBJ1-1; D is ambiguous. The CDR3 is 13 amino acids. Germline V gene data show CDR1 as LGHNA and CDR2 as YSLEER. Trimming pared 4 bases from V and 1 base from J, leaving 7 bases between. The CDR3 nucleotides are TGCGCCAGCAGCCCCCACAAGAACACTGAAGCTTTCTTT. It specifies CASSPHKNTEAFF.

This clonotype was recorded a few times. The chain has TRBV10-2 and TRBJ1-3, with D unclear. Trimming cost V 4 bases and J 0 bases, with 13 bases left between them. The length of the CDR3 is 16 residues. The germline V gene has CDR1 WSHSY and CDR2 SAAADI. The CDR3 DNA is TGCGCCAGCAGTGTTTATTGGCAATTCTCTGGAAACACCATATATTTT. As protein: CASSVYWQFSGNTIYF.

The CDR3 loop is CASSPGRPYNSPLHF. The CDR3 coding sequence is TGTGCCAGCAGCCCAGGACGGCCCTATAATTCACCCCTCCACTTT. The chain uses TRBV5-6 and TRBJ1-6; D not certain. Germline CDR1 is SGHDT and CDR2 is YYEEEE. V was pared by 4 bases and J by 2 bases, with 10 bases between. This CDR3 contains 15 residues.

The sample holds many counts of this clonotype. CDR3 in amino acids: CASRPDRDDTEAFF. CDR3 nucleotide sequence: TGTGCCAGCAGGCCGGACAGGGACGACACTGAAGCTTTCTTT. The chain is built from TRBV12-3 or TRBV12-4 and TRBJ1-1; 8 bases fit TRBD1. With 6 bases clipped from V and 3 bases from J, the junction kept 6 bases outside the gene matches. The CDR3 runs to 14 residues.

This clonotype appeared a few times. The chain employs TRBV4-3 and TRBJ2-1, with 8 bases matching TRBD1. With 4 bases clipped from V and 3 bases from J, the junction kept 11 bases outside the gene matches. The germline CDR1 and CDR2 sequences are LGHNA and YSLEER. The CDR3 is 17 residues long. CDR3 DNA: TGCGCCAGCAGCCGAGAGTCGACAGGGGAATTCTACAATGAGCAGTTCTTC. The encoded protein is CASSRESTGEFYNEQFF.

This clonotype has just a few counts. In DNA, the CDR3 is TGTGCCAGCAGTCCGACAGGGGTGGTATCACCCCTCCACTTT. Translation gives CASSPTGVVSPLHF. The chain carries TRBV12-3 or TRBV12-4 and TRBJ1-6, with TRBD1 matching over 8 bases. V was pared by 5 bases and J by 10 bases, with 7 bases of the junction left unmatched. The length of the CDR3 is 14 residues.

The chain employs TRBV2 and TRBJ2-2; D may match TRBD1 or TRBD2 (5 bases each). Germline values: CDR1 SNHLY, CDR2 FYNNEI. V dropped 1 base and J dropped 5 bases, with 11 bases sitting between them. CDR3 length equals 15 residues. The CDR3 region is CASSEGGGMTGELFF. The CDR3 DNA follows: TGTGCCAGCAGTGAAGGTGGGGGAATGACCGGGGAGCTGTTTTTT.

The chain uses TRBV15 and TRBJ2-3; D uncertain. CDR3 length equals 16 residues. Trimming took off 0 bases at V and 3 bases at J, with 13 bases between the two ends. Germline V lookup: CDR1 LNHNV, CDR2 YYDKDF (reference sequence). DNA for the CDR3: TGTGCCACCAGCAGAGATCACCGGGCAAGGACAGATACGCAGTATTTT. It translates to CATSRDHRARTDTQYF.

The chain carries TRBV7-9 and TRBJ1-1, with D unclear. The CDR3 covers 12 residues. The V gene's germline CDR1 is SEHNR and CDR2 FQNEAQ (reference sequence). Trimming cost V 7 bases and J 6 bases, with 12 bases left between them. The CDR3 here is CASTLQGAEAFF. The DNA for the CDR3 is TGTGCCAGCACCCTTCAAGGCGCTGAAGCTTTCTTT.